These 23 T cell receptor beta chains share one sample of origin, sequenced in a study of T cells in Graves' hyperthyroidism and ophthalmopathy. TCR beta CDR3 sequences were amplified from RNA transcripts. TCR CDR3 underwent first-round RT-PCR with the HTBI primer set. In TCRdb, the multiplex PCR reads were re-called with MiXCR into one record per CDR3 protein. The repertoire includes around 56,000 distinct CDR3 sequences, about 50% of them detected once, and 12% sits in the top ten. Sequencing used blood. The source is a woman aged 25-40 years with Graves' ophthalmopathy.

This chain connects TRBV5-4 to TRBJ2-7; 11 bases agree with TRBD2. Germline V gene data show CDR1 as SGHNT and CDR2 as YYREEE (reference sequence). V was clipped by 10 bases and J by 5 bases; unmatched bases: 8. The CDR3 consists of 13 residues. The CDR3 DNA sequence: TGTGCCGTTAGCGGGGGGGTTAACGACGAGCAGTACTTC. Translating it yields CAVSGGVNDEQYF.

The chain employs TRBV7-3 and TRBJ2-7; 15 positions match TRBD2. The germline V gene has CDR1 SGHTA and CDR2 FQGTGA. Germline trimming cut 3 bases from V and 6 bases from J; bases unmatched to any gene: 3. The CDR3 consists of 15 residues. CDR3 residues: CASSFGLAGGAEQYF. CDR3 bases: TGTGCCAGCAGCTTTGGACTAGCGGGAGGGGCCGAGCAGTACTTC.

This clonotype has a count of ten or more. The chain carries TRBV7-8 and TRBJ2-7; possibly TRBD2 for D (6 bases). CDR1 is SGHVS, CDR2 FQNEAQ, per germline. V was trimmed by 1 base and J by 3 bases, leaving 13 bases between them. The CDR3 is made up of 15 amino acids. DNA of the CDR3: TGTGCCAGCAGCTTAGTTTTAGGAGGGAACTACGAGCAGTACTTC. Its protein product is CASSLVLGGNYEQYF.

This chain joins TRBV9 and TRBJ2-1, with D hard to call. Germline CDR1 SGDLS, CDR2 YYNGEE. The CDR3 extends over 11 amino acids. Trimming cost V 0 bases and J 8 bases, with 3 bases left between them. CDR3: CASSVDDEQFF. The DNA for the CDR3 is TGTGCCAGCAGCGTAGATGATGAGCAGTTCTTC.

This clonotype was observed a few times. Just one base apart from a much larger clone, this may be a read error. The rearrangement joins TRBV28 to TRBJ1-2; D is unresolved. In germline, CDR1 is MDHEN, CDR2 SYDVKM. Trimming removed 3 bases at V and 6 bases at J, with 5 bases between. This CDR3 is 11 amino acids long. This chain's CDR3 is CASSFGDGYTF. In DNA form, the CDR3 reads TGTGCCAGCAGTTTCGGGGATGGCTACACCTTC.

This clonotype was detected only once. This chain connects TRBV6-6 to TRBJ2-4; no clear D. The ends were cut back, 5 bases at V and 7 bases at J, with 9 bases in the middle. The V gene's germline CDR1 is MNHNY and CDR2 SVGAGI (reference sequence). The CDR3 length is 12 residues. The CDR3 coding sequence is TGTGCCAGCAGTGTGGGATCGAACATTCAGTACTTC. Its translation: CASSVGSNIQYF.

This chain uses TRBV19 with TRBJ2-7, with 7 bases fitting TRBD1. V was clipped by 5 bases and J by 3 bases; unmatched bases: 4. CDR1 and CDR2 from the germline V gene are LNHDA and SQIVND (reference sequence). CDR3 length: 13 amino acids. The CDR3 region is CASSGQAHYEQYF. Here the CDR3 DNA reads TGTGCCAGTAGTGGACAGGCACACTACGAGCAGTACTTC.

The sample holds many counts of this clonotype. The CDR3 DNA is TGCAGTGCTAGAGATGCCGACAGGGATACCGGGGAGCTGTTTTTT. It codes for CSARDADRDTGELFF. The chain combines TRBV20-1 with TRBJ2-2; TRBD1 agrees at 7 bases. V shed 0 bases and J 5 bases; nucleotides not matched to a gene: 6. The V gene's germline CDR1 is DFQATT and CDR2 SNEGSKA (reference sequence). The CDR3 has 15 amino acids.

This clonotype was observed at least ten times. The V gene is TRBV12-3 or TRBV12-4, the J gene TRBJ2-7; 13 bases are a match to TRBD2. This CDR3 is built from 17 residues. Trimming cost V 3 bases and J 5 bases; bases outside gene matches: 10. DNA of the CDR3: TGTGCCAGCAGTTTCTGGAGGACTAGCGGGAGCCGAAACGAGCAGTACTTC. Protein sequence: CASSFWRTSGSRNEQYF.

This chain links TRBV19 with TRBJ2-1; possible D gene TRBD2, 6 bases. V was clipped by 3 bases and J by 9 bases, with 21 bases between them. CDR1 is LNHDA and CDR2 is SQIVND in the germline V gene (reference sequence). The CDR3 is 16 amino acids. The CDR3 region is CASSISVHTGGVEQFF. In DNA, the CDR3 is TGTGCCAGTAGTATTTCAGTGCACACCGGGGGTGTTGAGCAGTTCTTC.

This chain connects TRBV25-1 to TRBJ1-5; 7 bases match TRBD1. CDR3 length: 16 residues. Germline CDR1 reads MGHDK; CDR2 reads SYGVNS. With 3 bases clipped from V and 3 bases from J, the junction kept 8 bases outside the gene matches. CDR3 sequence (DNA): TGTGCCAGCAGTGAGGGGGACAGAGGATACAATCAGCCCCAGCATTTT. Translating gives CASSEGDRGYNQPQHF.

The chain carries TRBV6-1 and TRBJ2-6, with 7 positions matching TRBD2. CDR1 and CDR2 from the germline V gene are MNHNS and SASEGT. CDR3 length: 12 residues. With 8 bases clipped from V and 17 bases from J, the junction kept 12 bases outside the gene matches. The DNA of the CDR3 is TGTGCCAGCGGAGGGACCATAAGCGGGATGACTTTC. It is translated as CASGGTISGMTF.

For this clonotype: The conserved final phenylalanine or tryptophan is absent from the CDR3, which likely points to a read error. The DNA is left out, because the CDR3 cannot be placed on it with certainty; the CDR3 is given as TCRdb lists it. The gene calls are TRBV20-1 and TRBJ1-1; TRBD1 was called by the table and not checked on the DNA. CDR1 is DFQATT and CDR2 is SNEGSKA in the germline V gene (reference sequence). The CDR3 is 12 amino acids in total, end residues counted. The CDR3 spells CSARSGIAEALS.

The chain joins TRBV2 to TRBJ2-4; either TRBD1 or TRBD2 may supply D (6 bases each). The CDR3 spans 12 residues. Germline values: CDR1 SNHLY, CDR2 FYNNEI. V was clipped by 7 bases and J by 9 bases, with 13 bases between them. DNA of the CDR3: TGTGCCAGCAAGGTACAGGGAGGCATTCAGTACTTC. Residues: CASKVQGGIQYF.

This clonotype has ten or more counts. The chain joins TRBV2 to TRBJ1-3, with TRBD1 as a possible D gene (6 bases). CDR3 length: 12 amino acids. Germline-derived CDR1 and CDR2 are SNHLY and FYNNEI. V lost 8 bases and J lost 11, with 16 bases in between. Here the CDR3 reads CASGAGAGAIYF. In nucleotides, the CDR3 is TGTGCCAGCGGGGCAGGGGCAGGGGCCATATATTTT.

The chain uses TRBV11-2 and TRBJ1-5; D gene unclear. Trimming removed 2 bases at V and 5 bases at J, with 7 bases between. Germline loops: CDR1 SGHAT, CDR2 FQNNGV. The CDR3 has 13 amino acids. The CDR3: CASSLNGDQPQHF. The CDR3 nucleotides read TGTGCCAGCAGCTTAAACGGGGATCAGCCCCAGCATTTT.

The gene calls are TRBV6-6 and TRBJ1-1; perhaps TRBD1 as D (5 bases). The germline V and J ends were trimmed by 0 bases and 1 base, with 9 bases remaining between them. The CDR3 runs to 15 residues. Germline lookup yields CDR1 MNHNY and CDR2 SVGAGI (reference sequence). The CDR3 spells CASSYSTAQNTEAFF. DNA for the CDR3: TGTGCCAGCAGTTACTCGACAGCCCAGAACACTGAAGCTTTCTTT.

As to this clonotype: Germline and junction disagree at one end, which may indicate a read error. J is TRBJ2-7 and V is TRBV20-1; tentative D call: TRBD1 (5 bases). The CDR3 is made up of 12 amino acids. The germline CDR1 and CDR2 sequences are DFQATT and SNEGSKA (reference sequence). The CDR3 here is CSASSLGLVQHF. The CDR3 DNA follows: TGCAGTGCCAGCAGTTTGGGGCTAGTTCAGCACTTC.

In this sample, this clonotype turned up once. The V call is TRBV10-3, the J call TRBJ1-5; D remains ambiguous. V shed 3 bases and J shed 14 bases, with 17 bases lying between them. CDR1 and CDR2 (germline): ENHRY, SYGVKD. This CDR3 region has 13 residues. The chain's CDR3 is CAISDYLTGNEHF. CDR3 DNA sequence: TGTGCCATCAGTGACTACTTAACCGGCAATGAGCATTTT.

The chain joins TRBV11-2 to TRBJ2-1, with D hard to call. This CDR3 contains 11 residues. V shed 1 base and J shed 9 bases, with 4 bases lying between them. CDR1 is SGHAT, CDR2 FQNNGV, per germline. DNA of the CDR3: TGTGCCAGCAGCTTAGGGGGTGAGCAGTTCTTC. It yields the protein CASSLGGEQFF.

This chain connects TRBV27 to TRBJ2-3, with D perhaps matching TRBD2 (6 bases). V was pared by 3 bases and J by 3 bases, with 13 bases between. The CDR3 is 15 residues long. Germline loops: CDR1 MNHEY, CDR2 SMNVEV (reference sequence). The DNA of the CDR3 is TGTGCCAGCAGTTTTACCGGGAGCAGGACAGATACGCAGTATTTT. Translated: CASSFTGSRTDTQYF.

This chain links TRBV14 with TRBJ2-7, with D hard to call. This CDR3 spans 14 amino acids. Trimming removed 6 bases from V and 0 bases from J, with 12 bases in between. Germline CDR1 and CDR2: SGHDN and FVKESK. CDR3 loop: CASSRNSNSYEQYF. The CDR3 DNA follows: TGTGCCAGCAGTCGGAACAGTAACTCCTACGAGCAGTACTTC.

This clonotype was detected many times. In nucleotides, the CDR3 is TGCAGTGCTGGGGGTTTCCAAGAGACCCAGTACTTC. Translation: CSAGGFQETQYF. The chain couples TRBV20-1 to TRBJ2-5; TRBD1 or TRBD2 may be the D gene (5 bases each). V lost 5 bases and J lost 1, with 8 bases in between. Per the germline V gene, CDR1 is DFQATT and CDR2 is SNEGSKA (reference sequence). This CDR3 spans 12 amino acids.